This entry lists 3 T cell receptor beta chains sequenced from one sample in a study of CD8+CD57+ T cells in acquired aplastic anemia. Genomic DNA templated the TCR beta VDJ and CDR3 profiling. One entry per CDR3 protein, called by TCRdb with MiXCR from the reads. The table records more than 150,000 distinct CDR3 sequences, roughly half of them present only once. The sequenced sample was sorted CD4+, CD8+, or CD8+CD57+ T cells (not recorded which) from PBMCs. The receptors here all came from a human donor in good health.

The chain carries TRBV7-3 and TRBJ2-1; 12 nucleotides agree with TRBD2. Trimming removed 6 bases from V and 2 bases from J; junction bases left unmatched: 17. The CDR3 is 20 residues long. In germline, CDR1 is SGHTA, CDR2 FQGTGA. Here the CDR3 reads CASSFSRTDRLAGAYNEQFF. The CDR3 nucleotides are TGTGCCAGCAGTTTCTCCAGGACAGATCGACTAGCGGGAGCCTACAATGAGCAGTTCTTC.

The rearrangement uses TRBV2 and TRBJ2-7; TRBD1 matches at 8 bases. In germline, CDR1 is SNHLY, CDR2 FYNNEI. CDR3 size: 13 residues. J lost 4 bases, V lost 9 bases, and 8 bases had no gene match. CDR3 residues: CASAGTGAYEQYF. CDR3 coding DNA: TGTGCCAGTGCCGGGACAGGTGCTTACGAGCAGTACTTC.

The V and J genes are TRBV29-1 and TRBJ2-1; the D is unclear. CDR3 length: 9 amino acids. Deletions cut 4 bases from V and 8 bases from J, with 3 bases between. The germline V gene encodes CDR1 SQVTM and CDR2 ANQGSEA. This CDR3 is CSVGYEQFF. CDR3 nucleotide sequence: TGCAGCGTTGGCTATGAGCAGTTCTTC.